This record concerns one TCR beta chain sequence. Antigen unknown. The data stem from a study of T cell responses to AZD1222 COVID-19 vaccine. The repertoire was sequenced with immunoSEQ multiplex PCR; TCRdb's copy has only in-frame clones and lacks some. The data show approximately 81,000 clones, around nine tenths seen once. Germline values: CDR1 SGHTA, CDR2 FQGNSA. This CDR3 has 13 residues. V gave up 2 bases and J gave up 7 bases, with 11 bases separating them. The study's findings and limits: The donor cohort was predominantly white British with a female majority, and clonal diversity may have been underestimated. When two AZD1222 doses had been given, Spike-specific TCR breadth and depth rose. The study found vaccine-associated CD4 TCRs spanning spike, dominant at 160-218 and 743-854. Unmutated regions of variants are reportedly targeted by nearly half of spike-specific TCRs.

This receptor was obtained from an adult in good health. The sample here was peripheral blood, taken on day 0 of MenACWY control vaccination. V gene TRBV7-2 combines with J gene TRBJ1-2; D is unresolved. CDR3 nucleotide sequence: TGTGCCAGCAGCTTACTGGGATTACGTGGCTACACCTTC. It yields the protein CASSLLGLRGYTF.